Listed below are T cell receptor beta chains from one sample, sequenced in a study of vaccination effects on CD4 cells after COVID-19. Which antigens these TCRs recognize remains unknown. Repertoires were generated with immunoSEQ multiplex PCR, while TCRdb's copy carries only in-frame clones and drops some. The sample lists approximately 74,000 clones; approximately 72% were seen once. This sample comprised CD4+ T cells from PBMCs cultured with HCoV-NL63 spike peptides, obtained before COVID-19 vaccination. The receptors here all came from a human donor who received a COVID-19 vaccine. Each CDR3 is given with its conserved first and last residue. D genes are given only for firm matches. Clone size, where shown, is once, few, many, or a class for clones that have expanded.

v_call	j_call	d_call	clone_size	cdr3_aa	cdr3_nt
TRBV5-8	TRBJ2-3	.	.	CASPLEQGLSTDTQYF	TGTGCCAGCCCACTTGAACAAGGACTAAGCACAGATACGCAGTATTTT
TRBV28	TRBJ1-2	.	.	CASSKQTDYGYTF	TGTGCCAGCAGCAAGCAGACGGACTATGGCTACACCTTC
TRBV7-2	TRBJ2-5	TRBD1	.	CASSLRSGGETQYF	TGTGCCAGCAGCTTACGGTCAGGGGGAGAGACCCAGTACTTC
TRBV5-1	TRBJ1-2	.	.	CASSLQPETNYGYTF	TGCGCCAGCAGCTTGCAACCAGAAACTAACTATGGCTACACCTTC
TRBV5-8	TRBJ2-1	.	.	CASSGRVQGTKFF	TGTGCCAGCAGCGGGAGAGTACAGGGGACTAAGTTCTTC
TRBV7-9	TRBJ1-2	.	.	CASSLVPNYGYTF	TGTGCCAGCAGCTTAGTTCCTAACTATGGCTACACCTTC
TRBV10-2	TRBJ1-2	.	.	CASRTGTATANYGYTF	TGCGCCAGCAGAACCGGGACGGCGACCGCTAACTATGGCTACACCTTC
TRBV2	TRBJ2-5	.	.	CASSFGGQVETQYF	TGTGCCAGCAGTTTTGGCGGCCAAGTGGAGACCCAGTACTTC
TRBV6-5	TRBJ1-2	.	.	CASTSGLLYGYTF	TGTGCCAGCACATCTGGACTTCTCTATGGCTACACCTTC
TRBV7-2	TRBJ1-2	TRBD1	.	CASSAATGTNTF	TGTGCCAGCAGCGCCGCGACAGGGACAAACACCTTC
TRBV6-2/TRBV6-3	TRBJ1-5	.	once	CASSPGRTGTGNQPQHF	TGTGCCAGCAGCCCTGGTAGGACGGGCACGGGCAATCAGCCCCAGCATTTT
TRBV5-1	TRBJ2-2	TRBD2	.	CASSLGPSGGAFTGELFF	TGCGCCAGCAGCTTGGGGCCTAGCGGGGGGGCCTTTACCGGGGAGCTGTTTTTT
TRBV18	TRBJ2-2	.	few	CASSPLNTGELFF	TGTGCCAGCTCACCACTGAACACCGGGGAGCTGTTTTTT
TRBV19	TRBJ1-1	.	.	CASMTTGGVNTEAFF	TGTGCCAGTATGACGACAGGTGGGGTGAACACTGAAGCTTTCTTT
TRBV29-1	TRBJ1-1	TRBD1	.	CSVVTGGRKANTEAFF	TGCAGCGTTGTGACAGGGGGGCGTAAGGCAAACACTGAAGCTTTCTTT